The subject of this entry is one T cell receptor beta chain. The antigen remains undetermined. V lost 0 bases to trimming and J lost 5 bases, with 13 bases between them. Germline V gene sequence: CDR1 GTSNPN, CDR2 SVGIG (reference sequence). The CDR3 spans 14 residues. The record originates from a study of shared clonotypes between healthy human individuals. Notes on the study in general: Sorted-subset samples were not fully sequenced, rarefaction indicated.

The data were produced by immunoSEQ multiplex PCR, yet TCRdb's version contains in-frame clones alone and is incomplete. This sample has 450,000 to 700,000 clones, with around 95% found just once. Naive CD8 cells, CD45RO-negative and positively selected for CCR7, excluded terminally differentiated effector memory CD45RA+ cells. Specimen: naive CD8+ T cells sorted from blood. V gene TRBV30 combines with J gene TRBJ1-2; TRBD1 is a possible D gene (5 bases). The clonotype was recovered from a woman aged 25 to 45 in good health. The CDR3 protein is CAWSVRGIGYGYTF. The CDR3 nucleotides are TGTGCCTGGAGTGTTAGGGGAATTGGTTATGGCTACACCTTC.